One and the same sample provided the 2 T cell receptor beta chains below, sequenced in a study of vaccination and CD4 T cells after COVID-19. Antigens of these TCRs are unknown. Sequencing of the DNA from cultured CD4+ T cells was carried out with the Oncomine TCR Beta short-read assay. Each CDR3 protein is one row after TCRdb ran MiXCR on the PCR reads. Of around 21,000 distinct CDR3 sequences detected, around three fifths appear once; the ten largest clones hold 10%. Specified treatment: roughly ten-day PBMC culture with coronavirus spike peptide pools or control peptides (ViraFEST assay). Sequenced material: CD4+ T cells from blood, cultured in vitro. All receptors derive from a human donor who had recovered from COVID-19.

V and J are TRBV9 and TRBJ1-2; 10 bases line up with TRBD1. CDR1 and CDR2 from the germline V gene are SGDLS and YYNGEE. CDR3 length: 17 amino acids. After removal of 4 bases from V and 4 bases from J, the junction contained 13 bases not matched to a gene. The CDR3 loop is CASSLPPTGGFRYGYTF. Here the CDR3 DNA reads TGTGCCAGCAGCCTGCCACCGACAGGGGGCTTCCGCTATGGCTACACCTTC.

The chain has TRBV20-1 and TRBJ1-1; 9 bases align to TRBD1. The V gene's germline CDR1 is DFQATT and CDR2 SNEGSKA (reference sequence). The CDR3 loop spans 15 amino acids. V lost 6 bases, J lost 5 bases, and 13 bases stayed unmatched. CDR3 sequence: CSAPPPGQGGTEAFF. CDR3 bases: TGCAGTGCGCCGCCACCGGGACAGGGAGGGACTGAAGCTTTCTTT.